The 19 T cell receptor beta chains in this list originate from one sample, sequenced in a study of neurological immune-mediated disorders. Via MiXCR, TCRdb re-called the 5' RACE reads, giving one row per CDR3 protein. The data contain more than 40,000 distinct CDR3 sequences, approximately 3% of them singletons. The sequencing input was PBMCs. Receptor source: a woman aged 45-65 years with multiple sclerosis.

This clonotype was seen ten or more times. This sequence joins TRBV7-9 and TRBJ2-7; D gene unclear. Germline-derived CDR1 and CDR2 are SEHNR and FQNEAQ (reference sequence). V was shortened by 4 bases and J by 1 base, with 5 bases between the two germline ends. This CDR3 region has 12 residues. The CDR3 nucleotides are TGTGCCAGCAGCTACTTTTCCTACGAGCAGTACGTC. Translation: CASSYFSYEQYV.

This clonotype showed up many times. The genes are TRBV5-4 and TRBJ2-7; 8 positions agree with TRBD2. After removal of 4 bases from V and 4 bases from J, the junction contained 16 bases not matched to a gene. Germline CDR1 is SGHNT and CDR2 is YYREEE (reference sequence). The CDR3 has 17 amino acids. CDR3 nucleotides: TGTGCCAGCAGCCTCGGCGGGACGGGGGGGACTGGATACGAGCAGTACTTC. Amino acid sequence: CASSLGGTGGTGYEQYF.

This clonotype occurred many times. J is TRBJ1-1 and V is TRBV7-2, with unresolved D. Germline V gene data show CDR1 as SGHTA and CDR2 as FQGNSA. The CDR3 runs 13 residues. Trimming cost V 5 bases and J 7 bases, with 14 bases left between them. CDR3 region: CASSSNAYGEAFF. CDR3 bases: TGTGCCAGCAGCAGTAACGCTTATGGTGAAGCTTTCTTT.

This clonotype was seen many times. The J gene is TRBJ2-2, the V gene TRBV2, with D hard to call. The CDR3 runs to 12 residues. Germline CDR1 is SNHLY and CDR2 is FYNNEI. V was pared by 4 bases and J by 4 bases, with 4 bases between. The CDR3 loop is CASSGITGELFF. For the CDR3, the DNA is TGTGCCAGCAGTGGGATCACCGGGGAGCTGTTTTTT.

This clonotype was detected ten times or more. V is TRBV7-9 and J is TRBJ2-7; 7 bases align to TRBD1. The CDR3 runs 14 residues. Germline V lookup: CDR1 SEHNR, CDR2 FQNEAQ (reference sequence). V dropped 5 bases and J dropped 6; count of bases not matched to a gene: 10. The CDR3 region is CASSPRGAGGEQYF. The CDR3, as DNA: TGTGCCAGCAGCCCCCGTGGGGCAGGGGGCGAGCAGTACTTC.

This clonotype was detected many times. The chain combines TRBV2 with TRBJ2-1; 8 bases line up with TRBD2. This CDR3 region has 15 residues. With V trimmed by 1 base and J by 6 bases, 5 bases remained unmatched. CDR1 and CDR2 from the germline V gene are SNHLY and FYNNEI. This CDR3 reads CASSEGRGGSNEQFF. CDR3 bases: TGTGCCAGCAGTGAAGGACGGGGGGGCAGCAATGAGCAGTTCTTC.

This clonotype has at least ten counts. This rearrangement joins TRBV11-2 to TRBJ1-1; D possibly corresponds to TRBD1 (5 bases). The CDR3 covers 12 residues. The V and J ends lost 6 bases and 6 bases respectively, with 11 bases between them. Germline V lookup: CDR1 SGHAT, CDR2 FQNNGV. The CDR3 sequence: CASRESGAEAFF. The CDR3 DNA sequence: TGTGCCAGCAGGGAGTCGGGGGCTGAAGCTTTCTTT.

This clonotype has only a few counts. The conserved final phenylalanine or tryptophan is absent from the CDR3, which likely points to a read error. The V gene is TRBV7-2, the J gene TRBJ2-3; D is perhaps TRBD1 or TRBD2 (6 bases each). Germline V gives CDR1 SGHTA, CDR2 FQGNSA. This CDR3 spans 15 amino acids. V gave up 5 bases and J gave up 4 bases, with 16 bases separating them. CDR3 loop: CASSERGDGSDTQYN. As DNA, the CDR3 is TGTGCCAGCAGCGAGAGGGGGGACGGGTCAGATACGCAGTATAAT.

This clonotype was found many times. V gene TRBV7-3 combines with J gene TRBJ1-1; TRBD1 is a possible D gene (6 bases). Germline CDR1 reads SGHTA; CDR2 reads FQGTGA. V was clipped by 2 bases and J by 2 bases, with 15 bases between them. The CDR3 runs to 16 residues. This CDR3 is CASSLEGGQPNTEAFF. The CDR3 DNA reads as TGTGCCAGCAGCTTAGAGGGCGGACAGCCCAACACTGAAGCTTTCTTT.

This clonotype was recorded at least ten times. The rearrangement uses TRBV27 and TRBJ1-1; D is unclear. Per germline, CDR1 MNHEY and CDR2 SMNVEV (reference sequence). The CDR3 has 13 residues. V dropped 3 bases and J dropped 1 base, with 6 bases sitting between them. The CDR3 sequence is CASSFTANTEAFF. In nucleotides, the CDR3 is TGTGCCAGCAGTTTTACCGCGAACACTGAAGCTTTCTTT.

This clonotype showed up many times. Written as DNA, the CDR3 is TGTGCCCCCCACGGTCGGCTAGCGGGGAATTACGAGCAGTACTTC. Translation gives CAPHGRLAGNYEQYF. The chain carries TRBV10-3 and TRBJ2-7; TRBD2 matches 9 bases. Per the germline V gene, CDR1 is ENHRY and CDR2 is SYGVKD. J was trimmed by 4 bases and V by 11 bases; bases with no gene match: 15. CDR3 size: 15 residues.

This clonotype has ten or more counts. J is TRBJ2-7 and V is TRBV20-1; TRBD2 matches 10 bases. Germline CDR1 and CDR2: DFQATT and SNEGSKA (reference sequence). The CDR3 runs 14 residues. After removal of 5 bases from V and 0 bases from J, the junction contained 4 bases not matched to a gene. DNA for the CDR3: TGCAGTGCTTCGGGACTAGCGACCTCCTACGAGCAGTACTTC. This sequence encodes CSASGLATSYEQYF.

This clonotype was found many times. The rearrangement uses TRBV5-5 and TRBJ1-5; 7 bases are shared with TRBD1. In germline, CDR1 is SGHKS, CDR2 YYEKEE (reference sequence). V shed 2 bases, J shed 7 bases, and the junction held 9 bases outside the gene matches. There are 15 residues in the CDR3. CDR3: CASSLSSDRAQPQHF. The CDR3 DNA follows: TGTGCCAGCAGCTTAAGCTCCGACAGGGCCCAGCCCCAGCATTTT.

The sample holds many counts of this clonotype. At one end, the junction sequence differs from germline, possibly due to a read error. The chain joins TRBV15 to TRBJ2-1; TRBD2 aligns across 9 bases. The CDR3 spans 16 residues. Germline loops: CDR1 LNHNV, CDR2 YYDKDF (reference sequence). This CDR3 is CATSRGTSGRYNEHFF. In nucleotides, the CDR3 is TGTGCCACCAGCCGAGGCACTAGCGGGCGTTACAATGAGCATTTCTTC.

This clonotype has ten or more counts. V and J are TRBV30 and TRBJ2-7, with 10 bases lining up with TRBD2. This CDR3 spans 14 amino acids. The germline V gene has CDR1 GTSNPN and CDR2 SVGIG (reference sequence). Trimming took 0 bases from V and 2 from J; bases not matched to a gene: 1. The CDR3 loop reads CAWSVAGGPYEQYF. As DNA, the CDR3 is TGTGCCTGGAGTGTAGCGGGGGGGCCCTACGAGCAGTACTTC.

This clonotype has at least ten counts. The rearrangement joins TRBV7-2 to TRBJ2-5; 8 positions agree with TRBD2. V shed 1 base, J shed 5 bases, and the junction held 15 bases outside the gene matches. CDR1 is SGHTA, CDR2 FQGNSA, per germline. The CDR3 is made up of 18 amino acids. The CDR3 DNA reads as TGTGCCAGCAGCTTAGGAGGCCTAGCGGGCAAGAGGTGGGAGACCCAGTACTTC. Translation: CASSLGGLAGKRWETQYF.

In this sample, this clonotype turned up many times. This chain connects TRBV19 to TRBJ1-1, with a tentative D call TRBD1 (6 bases). CDR1 and CDR2 from the germline V gene are LNHDA and SQIVND (reference sequence). The CDR3 covers 14 residues. Trimming took 4 bases from V and 4 from J, leaving 13 bases between them. The CDR3 DNA reads TGTGCCAGTAGTACTGGGGGGGCTCTCACTGAAGCTTTCTTT. This sequence encodes CASSTGGALTEAFF.

This clonotype was recorded many times. The chain couples TRBV16 to TRBJ2-2, with D possibly matching TRBD1 (6 bases). With 4 bases removed from V and 5 bases from J, the gap between germline ends came to 11 bases. This CDR3 spans 14 amino acids. Germline CDR1 reads KGHSY; CDR2 reads FQNENV. The CDR3 spells CASSPGVGTGELFF. In DNA form, the CDR3 reads TGTGCCAGCAGCCCAGGGGTCGGTACCGGGGAGCTGTTTTTT.

This clonotype showed up many times. The J gene is TRBJ1-2, the V gene TRBV20-1; TRBD1 is a possible D gene (5 bases). This CDR3 is built from 18 residues. With 0 bases removed from V and 7 bases from J, the gap between germline ends came to 27 bases. CDR1 is DFQATT, CDR2 SNEGSKA, per germline (reference sequence). CDR3 in amino acids: CSARDLEGRDRGRSGYTF. For the CDR3, the DNA is TGCAGTGCTAGAGATCTCGAGGGCAGGGATCGGGGGAGAAGTGGCTACACCTTC.